The 9 T cell receptor beta chains presented below share a single source sample, sequenced in a study of beta chain features in type 1 diabetes. Of the isolated RNA, all was reverse transcribed, and so the sequenced material was expressed TCRB transcripts. Generated by immunoSEQ multiplex PCR, the TCRdb table keeps only in-frame clones and is missing some. The repertoire holds 310,000 or so clones, with less than 9.5% as singletons. Sequencing was carried out using central memory CD4+ T cells from blood. The origin of the receptors is a woman younger than 35 in good health.

The chain joins TRBV4-1 to TRBJ1-5; D uncertain. The CDR3 length is 16 residues. Germline V gives CDR1 MGHRA, CDR2 YSYEKL. The V end was cut by 1 base, the J end by 2 bases, with 12 bases between. The CDR3: CASSQAYLMGNQPQHF. The CDR3, as DNA: TGCGCCAGCAGCCAAGCTTACTTGATGGGCAATCAGCCCCAGCATTTT.

The chain combines TRBV18 with TRBJ2-7; 8 nucleotides line up with TRBD1. The V gene's germline CDR1 is KGHSH and CDR2 LQKENI. The trim removed 5 bases at V and 6 bases at J, leaving 9 bases unmatched. The CDR3 sequence is 14 residues long. Here the CDR3 reads CASSAGQGRGEQYF. CDR3 bases: TGTGCCAGCTCAGCCGGACAGGGTCGTGGCGAGCAGTACTTC. The complete variable domain, with remaining parts taken from reference TRBV18 and TRBJ2-7, reads NAGVMQNPRHLVRRRGQEARLRCSPMKGHSHVYWYRQLPEEGLKFMVYLQKENIIDESGMPKERFSAEFPKEGPSILRIQQVVRGDSAAYFCASSAGQGRGEQYFGPGTRLTVT.

The chain employs TRBV5-1 and TRBJ2-3, with unresolved D. Germline CDR1 reads SGHRS; CDR2 reads YFSETQ. Between the trimmed V and J ends, which lost 5 bases and 2 bases, there was a span of 12 bases. The CDR3 has 14 amino acids. The CDR3: CASSEQDLTDTQYF. The CDR3 nucleotides read TGCGCCAGCAGTGAGCAGGACCTCACAGATACGCAGTATTTT.

There are many counts of this clone. The chain combines TRBV7-2 with TRBJ2-1, with TRBD2 identical over 8 bases. The junction had 6 bases not matched to a gene; V was cut back by 2 bases and J by 6 bases. The V gene's germline CDR1 is SGHTA and CDR2 FQGNSA. The CDR3 extends over 15 amino acids. DNA for the CDR3: TGTGCCAGCAGCTTATGGCTAGCGGGCGGCAATGAGCAGTTCTTC. Its translation: CASSLWLAGGNEQFF.

Regarding this clone: A much larger clonotype is one base distant, so this may be a read error. The chain uses TRBV13 and TRBJ2-3; D is unclear. From germline, CDR1 is PRHDT and CDR2 FYEKMQ (reference sequence). V was pared by 5 bases and J by 0 bases, with 6 bases between. This CDR3 is built from 13 residues. The CDR3, as DNA: TGTGCCAGCAGCGCCCGTAGCACAGATACGCAGTATTTT. This translates into CASSARSTDTQYF. The full variable domain, in which reference TRBV13 and TRBJ2-3 provide the parts outside the CDR3, is AAGVIQSPRHLIKEKRETATLKCYPIPRHDTVYWYQQGPGQDPQFLISFYEKMQSDKGSIPDRFSAQQFSDYHSELNMSSLELGDSALYFCASSARSTDTQYFGPGTRLTVL.

This clone was counted only a few times. The CDR3, as DNA: TGTGCCAGCAGTAACACACAGACTCAATTTGGGGGCTACGAGCAGTACTTC. Its translation: CASSNTQTQFGGYEQYF. The rearrangement links TRBV7-3 to TRBJ2-7; D tentatively fits TRBD1 or TRBD2 (5 bases each). Looked up from germline, CDR1 is SGHTA and CDR2 is FQGTGA. Trimming left V 6 bases short and J 3 bases short, with 24 bases between. The CDR3 spans 17 residues.

This clone was counted only a few times. The chain is built from TRBV18 and TRBJ2-7; possible D gene TRBD1, 6 bases. V was clipped by 3 bases and J by 7 bases, with 19 bases between them. CDR1 KGHSH and CDR2 LQKENI come from the germline V gene. The CDR3 sequence is 15 residues long. DNA for the CDR3: TGTGCCAGCTCACCTACTCTACAGGGAAATCGGGAGCAGTACTTC. This translates into CASSPTLQGNREQYF.

In this sample, this clone turned up a few times. The rearrangement uses TRBV4-3 and TRBJ2-5, with D unresolved. Trimming shortened V by 4 bases and J by 13 bases, and 13 bases separated the two germline ends. This CDR3 contains 11 residues. Per the germline V gene, CDR1 is LGHNA and CDR2 is YSLEER. CDR3 sequence: CASSRAKRPYF. CDR3 nucleotides: TGCGCCAGCAGCCGCGCGAAAAGGCCGTACTTC.

This clone was seen only a few times. A read error may produce the germline difference seen at one junction end. CDR3 loop: CASSLGQGAYGYTF. As DNA, the CDR3 is TGTGCCAGCAGTTTAGGGCAGGGGGCCTATGGCTACACCTTC. The chain has TRBV10-3 and TRBJ1-2; 8 nucleotides agree with TRBD1. The CDR3 sequence is 14 residues long. Germline V gives CDR1 ENHRY, CDR2 SYGVKD.